This TCR beta chain was recorded in a study of T cell responses to AZD1222 COVID-19 vaccine (dated by TCRdb to the early 2020s). About the study as a whole: AZD1222 recipients given second doses at about 4 weeks or at about 12 weeks were pooled, since spike-specific TCR depth and breadth were not found to differ between the two schedules. TCR sequencing covered more than 230 trial participants: 200 to 220 given two doses of AZD1222 and 26 given two doses of MenACWY control vaccine. Enrollment into the trials was organized by age into subgroups of 18-55, 56-69 and 70-plus years, and those subgroups contained about 160, 30 and 59 TCR-sequenced participants, respectively. General study outcomes and caveats: Most participants were white British and females outnumbered males, and the authors suggested that clonal diversity may have been underestimated. Conclusions about previously exposed vaccinees are limited, since just six AZD1222 recipients were seropositive for SARS-CoV-2 at baseline. Because no samples from the day 14 peak response were available, repertoires could be characterized only after the peak T cell response. After two AZD1222 doses, both the breadth and the depth of spike-specific TCRs were significantly higher than at day 0 and than in MenACWY recipients. The 56-69-year group was small, and its depth increase did not reach significance, likely because of low power. Reportedly, almost half of the unique spike-specific TCRs recognized epitopes lying outside the regions that are mutated in the B.1.351 and B.1.1.7 variants. The vaccine-associated CD4 TCRs covered the entire spike protein, and the dominant responses fell in regions 160-218 and 743-854.

The label giving this sample's time point can be read as: baseline before first vaccination. Samples from vaccinated people were obtained from the UK trials COV001 and COV002, which included a single-blind randomized controlled phase 2/3 trial of AZD1222 (ChAdOx1 nCoV-19) in healthy adults. For TCRbeta chain sequencing, PBMC samples were collected from trial participants at day 0 and at day 28 after the second dose. This clone appeared a few times. There is no known antigen for this receptor. Base qualities are not recorded, but no much larger clone differs from it by a single base. V is trimmed back by 4 bases and J by 5 bases, and the junction contains 8 bases that no gene match accounts for. The germline V gene (reference sequence) supplies CDR1 LGHDT and CDR2 YNNKEL. The CDR3, from cysteine to phenylalanine, totals 16 residues. Only CDR3 DNA is held: 48 bases, read in frame from base 1. The CDR3 regions of human TCRbeta chains were subjected to immunosequencing. As for the original processing: TCRs in the repertoires were matched against a reference library of SARS-CoV-2-specific TCRs that had been generated with the MIRA antigen-specificity platform. Breadth meant the fraction of unique TCRs that were SARS-CoV-2-associated, whereas depth meant the fraction of total T cells that were SARS-CoV-2-associated. Using the MIRA data, each spike-specific TCR was assigned both to the spike region to which the TCR was reactive and to a CD4 or CD8 class. Log10-transformed breadth and depth values were compared by one-way ANOVA with Sidak's multiple comparisons tests. TCRdb limited this immuneACCESS table to in-frame rearrangements with V and J called. A share of clones is missing; checked studies link under half to unresolved V genes, and the rest is unexplained. That table supplies the V and J calls and clone size; D and trimming were determined from the DNA. For this sample there are 200,000 or so clones; 90% appear just once. The ten largest make up around 5.8% of the sample.

The sample in question was peripheral blood, obtained on day 0 of AZD1222 vaccination. This sequence was found in an adult in good health. This chain is built from TRBV3-1 (or the pseudogene TRBV3-2) and TRBJ1-4, and TRBD1 aligns with 9 junction nucleotides. The CDR3 in this case is CASSLFSGTGNEKLFF. The base sequence is TGTGCCAGCAGCCTTTTTTCCGGGACAGGGAATGAAAAACTGTTTTTT.